The TCR beta chain described here comes from a study of blood T cells in healthy people across ages. This CDR3 is 13 amino acids long. V lost 2 bases and J lost 7, with 14 bases in between. Per germline, CDR1 GTSNPN and CDR2 SVGIG (reference sequence). The study isolated at least 6.5 million PBMCs from each sample. A sample-barcoded 5' primer and a J-beta primer mix were used in a second PCR of roughly 6 to 12 cycles. Each CDR3 protein is one row after TCRdb ran MiXCR on the 5' RACE reads. The repertoire holds roughly 1.9 million distinct CDR3 sequences, about two fifths seen once, with roughly 24% in the top ten.

Material: blood. The TCR sequence derives from a human donor in good health. The rearrangement joins TRBV30 to TRBJ1-2; D is possibly TRBD1 (5 bases). The CDR3 DNA is TGTGCCTGGAGTTTGGGGGAAGGGGTTGGCTACACCTTC. Translation: CAWSLGEGVGYTF.